This section outlines one T cell receptor beta chain sequence together with its context. The data are from a study of control samples from healthy donors and cancer patients. Germline V gene sequence: CDR1 MDHEN, CDR2 SYDVKM. CDR3 length: 15 amino acids. The junction had 11 bases not matched to a gene; V was cut back by 7 bases and J by 9 bases. Repertoires were generated with immunoSEQ multiplex PCR, while TCRdb's copy carries only in-frame clones and drops some. The sample carries 100,000 to 150,000 clones, more than 75% recorded once. This rearrangement joins TRBV28 to TRBJ2-4; 11 positions agree with TRBD1. The material sequenced was blood. The sequence was obtained from a man between 60 and 70 years old in good health. CDR3 in DNA: TGTGCCAGCAAATCCTATGGGACAGGGGGTACCATTCAGTACTTC. Protein product: CASKSYGTGGTIQYF.